The T cell receptor beta chain described here comes from a study of T cells in tumors after PD-1 blockade (dated by TCRdb to between 2018 and 2021). In the study overall: Patients with prior checkpoint blockade, systemic immunosuppressant use, or recent radiotherapy or other anti-cancer therapy within 4 weeks were excluded. To compare blood and tumor clonotypes, bulk TCR sequencing was performed on nine to ten peripheral blood samples from 5 patients. Paired single-cell RNA and TCR sequencing was performed on site-matched tumors from BCC or SCC patients before and after anti-PD-1 therapy. Patients were treated with either pembrolizumab 200 mg every 3 weeks or cemiplimab 350 mg every 2 weeks. A subset of patients also received ongoing daily vismodegib 150 mg during anti-PD-1 treatment. An average of 113,528 TCR templates (range about 23,000-257,772) and 35,000 to 45,000 unique clonotypes was obtained for peripheral blood samples. RECIST version 1.1 was used to assess clinical response.

For CDR1 and CDR2, the germline V gene lists SGDLS and YYNGEE. V loses 1 base at its end and J loses 8 bases; junction bases beyond the gene matches: 15. The CDR3 holds 17 amino acids from the cysteine to the phenylalanine. Solely the CDR3 DNA is kept, with 51 bases framed from the first base. Taken with the paper, the label for time point translates to: before anti-PD-1 therapy. Genomic DNA extracted from tumor biopsies or peripheral blood was used for bulk TCRbeta sequencing, with input ranging from roughly 550 ng to 6,500 ng. Histologically proven advanced or metastatic basal or squamous cell carcinoma was present in all patients, all of whom were poor candidates for surgical resection. Of the approximately 12 patients in the basal cell carcinoma cohort, eight or nine underwent bulk tumor TCR sequencing. Deep TCRbeta sequencing was performed with the immunoSEQ platform. In the authors' own workflow: For further analysis, only productive rearrangements were exported from the immunoSEQ Analyzer. T cell phenotypes were assigned to bulk TCRbeta clonotypes by matching the clonotypes to single-cell RNA+TCR-seq clones that had the same TCRbeta sequence. Using bulk TCR sequencing data, clone enrichment in tumor was calculated by dividing a clone's tumor frequency by the same clone's PBMC frequency. TCRs were grouped by GLIPH into specificity groups, defined as clusters of distinct TCRs likely recognizing common antigens via shared CDR3 motifs. This is the immuneACCESS table as TCRdb keeps it, with only in-frame sequences that have V and J called. A part of the clones is gone; compared with another copy, unresolved V genes explain less than half, and the rest is unexplained. D and trimming come from the DNA, and the V and J calls and clone size come from that table. Recorded for this sample are approximately 35,000 clones; over 75% of them occurred a single time. The top ten clones comprise approximately 38% of the sample.

Here is what the overall study found, with its caveats: About 42% of tumor TCR clonotypes were found in blood, and some novel exhausted tumor clones appeared in pre-treatment blood, suggesting peripheral recruitment. The source of novel T cell clones was not identified and could include lymphoid organs or rare unexpanded clones within the tumor or its periphery.

Remarks on this clone: The clone's antigen remains unknown. No much larger clonotype is one base removed from it; base qualities were not supplied.

This sequence originates from a human donor with basal cell carcinoma. Sequenced material: PBMCs, taken before anti-PD-1 treatment. The chain uses TRBV9 and TRBJ2-1, and TRBD2 matches 7 of the central bases. The CDR3 here reads CASSVSDSGLSKYEQFF. The DNA sequence follows: TGTGCCAGCAGCGTATCGGACTCGGGACTATCGAAATATGAGCAGTTCTTC.